The 30 T cell receptor beta chains presented below share a single source sample, sequenced in a study of blood T cell repertoires in COVID-19. Libraries were prepared by immunoSEQ multiplex PCR; TCRdb keeps only in-frame clonotypes and omits some of them. The table records approximately 300,000 clones, around 87% of them present only once. The sample was PBMCs or T cells enriched from blood (not recorded which). The source of these receptors is a woman aged 25-40 years who had recovered from COVID-19.

The rearrangement uses TRBV28 and TRBJ1-2; 7 bases agree with TRBD1. CDR3 size: 15 residues. V dropped 3 bases and J dropped 4; count of bases not matched to a gene: 8. CDR1 is MDHEN, CDR2 SYDVKM, per germline. CDR3 nucleotide sequence: TGTGCCAGCAGTTTTCCCAGACAGGGCCGCTATGGCTACACCTTC. This encodes CASSFPRQGRYGYTF.

This chain joins TRBV5-1 and TRBJ1-2; TRBD1 aligns across 7 bases. Germline CDR1 reads SGHRS; CDR2 reads YFSETQ. This CDR3 spans 13 amino acids. With V trimmed by 4 bases and J by 6 bases, 6 bases remained unmatched. This CDR3 reads CASSPDREDGYTF. In DNA, the CDR3 is TGCGCCAGCAGCCCAGACAGGGAAGATGGCTACACCTTC.

This clone was found a few times. V usage is TRBV19 and J usage is TRBJ2-3; 11 bases line up with TRBD1. The ends lost 6 bases at V and 3 bases at J; junction bases unmatched: 8. The CDR3 consists of 16 residues. The germline gives CDR1 LNHDA, CDR2 SQIVND (reference sequence). CDR3 in amino acids: CASSRGRDRGTDTQYF. In nucleotides, the CDR3 is TGTGCCAGTAGCCGAGGCCGGGACAGGGGGACAGATACGCAGTATTTT.

The chain recombines TRBV5-4 with TRBJ1-4, with a weak D call TRBD1 (5 bases). CDR1 is SGHNT, CDR2 YYREEE, per germline (reference sequence). CDR3 length: 14 residues. V was cut by 5 bases and J by 8 bases, with 16 bases left in between. CDR3 coding DNA: TGTGCCAGCAGTCCTTGGGGCCAGGCGGAAAAACTGTTTTTT. Protein sequence: CASSPWGQAEKLFF.

The chain uses TRBV29-1 and TRBJ1-1, with TRBD1 matching over 7 bases. The CDR3 loop spans 14 amino acids. The germline V gene has CDR1 SQVTM and CDR2 ANQGSEA. V gave up 3 bases and J gave up 2 bases; unmatched junction bases: 6. CDR3 residues: CSVDATGVNTEAFF. In DNA, the CDR3 is TGCAGCGTTGACGCCACAGGGGTCAACACTGAAGCTTTCTTT.

The J gene is TRBJ2-7, the V gene TRBV5-1, with 10 bases identical to TRBD1. Germline values: CDR1 SGHRS, CDR2 YFSETQ. Trimming took 4 bases from V and 5 from J; bases not matched to a gene: 9. CDR3 length: 15 amino acids. CDR3 region: CASSQNAGTGDEQYF. Here the CDR3 DNA reads TGCGCCAGCAGCCAAAACGCCGGGACAGGGGACGAGCAGTACTTC.

This clone was found once. The chain employs TRBV27 and TRBJ2-7, with 15 bases lining up with TRBD2. The CDR3 length is 19 residues. The J segment lost 2 bases and the V segment lost 2 bases, leaving 10 bases of the junction unmatched. The germline gives CDR1 MNHEY, CDR2 SMNVEV (reference sequence). The CDR3 sequence: CASSLTVPGLAGGPYEQYF. CDR3 coding DNA: TGTGCCAGCAGTTTAACCGTCCCGGGACTAGCGGGGGGCCCCTACGAGCAGTACTTC.

V is TRBV19 and J is TRBJ2-3; 7 positions agree with TRBD2. The CDR3 consists of 14 residues. Germline V gives CDR1 LNHDA, CDR2 SQIVND (reference sequence). With V trimmed by 7 bases and J by 0 bases, 4 bases remained unmatched. As DNA, the CDR3 is TGTGCCAGTAAGGCTAGCGGTAGCACAGATACGCAGTATTTT. It translates to CASKASGSTDTQYF.

This sequence joins TRBV7-9 and TRBJ1-1; D uncertain. From germline, CDR1 is SEHNR and CDR2 FQNEAQ (reference sequence). V lost 3 bases, J lost 1 base, and 6 bases lay in between. There are 13 residues in the CDR3. The CDR3 here is CASSFVANTEAFF. CDR3 DNA sequence: TGTGCCAGCAGCTTTGTAGCGAACACTGAAGCTTTCTTT. The complete variable domain, with remaining parts taken from reference TRBV7-9 and TRBJ1-1, reads DTGVSQNPRHKITKRGQNVTFRCDPISEHNRLYWYRQTLGQGPEFLTYFQNEAQLEKSRLLSDRFSAERPKGSFSTLEIQRTEQGDSAMYLCASSFVANTEAFFGQGTRLTVV.

This chain links TRBV18 with TRBJ1-2; 10 positions match TRBD1. V trimming: 6 bases; J trimming: 4 bases; junction bases outside the gene matches: 8. The CDR3 loop spans 15 amino acids. Germline assignment: CDR1 KGHSH and CDR2 LQKENI. The DNA of the CDR3 is TGTGCCAGCTCCCCCGGACAGGGGGTGTCCTATGGCTACACCTTC. This gives the protein CASSPGQGVSYGYTF. The entire variable domain, with the rest obtained from reference TRBV18 and TRBJ1-2, is as follows: NAGVMQNPRHLVRRRGQEARLRCSPMKGHSHVYWYRQLPEEGLKFMVYLQKENIIDESGMPKERFSAEFPKEGPSILRIQQVVRGDSAAYFCASSPGQGVSYGYTFGSGTRLTVV.

The V call is TRBV4-2, the J call TRBJ2-1, with D perhaps TRBD1 (6 bases). The length of the CDR3 is 16 residues. Germline loops: CDR1 LGHNA, CDR2 YNFKEQ. Between the trimmed V and J ends, which lost 1 base and 2 bases, there was a span of 12 bases. CDR3 protein: CASSQGQTGPYNEQFF. The CDR3 DNA is TGTGCCAGCAGCCAAGGTCAGACAGGACCCTACAATGAGCAGTTCTTC.

This clone appeared a single time. The chain carries TRBV5-6 and TRBJ2-7, with D tentatively TRBD2 (5 bases). Germline V gene lookup returns CDR1 SGHDT and CDR2 YYEEEE. Deletions cut 3 bases from V and 3 bases from J, with 10 bases between. The length of the CDR3 is 13 residues. The DNA of the CDR3 is TGTGCCAGCAGCTATTCGGGGTACTACGAGCAGTACTTC. It translates to CASSYSGYYEQYF.

This sequence joins TRBV5-6 and TRBJ1-1; TRBD1 agrees at 12 bases. There are 14 residues in the CDR3. CDR1 SGHDT and CDR2 YYEEEE come from the germline V gene. J was trimmed by 6 bases and V by 2 bases; bases with no gene match: 2. This CDR3 reads CASSFRDRGPEAFF. The CDR3 DNA reads TGTGCCAGCAGCTTCCGGGACAGGGGGCCTGAAGCTTTCTTT.

V gene TRBV2 combines with J gene TRBJ1-1; a weak D match, TRBD1 (5 bases). V gave up 2 bases and J gave up 1 base, with 8 bases separating them. This CDR3 comprises 14 residues. The germline gives CDR1 SNHLY, CDR2 FYNNEI. CDR3 nucleotides: TGTGCCAGCAGTGAAATAGGACAGAACACTGAAGCTTTCTTT. The encoded protein is CASSEIGQNTEAFF.

The V and J genes are TRBV2 and TRBJ1-1; D gene ambiguous. The CDR3 covers 14 residues. Trimming stripped 3 bases from V and 5 bases from J, with 13 bases between. Germline-derived CDR1 and CDR2 are SNHLY and FYNNEI. CDR3 residues: CASSDEVTGTEAFF. The CDR3 DNA sequence: TGTGCCAGCAGTGATGAGGTAACTGGGACTGAAGCTTTCTTT.

V and J are TRBV7-2 and TRBJ2-7; 9 bases align to TRBD2. The germline gives CDR1 SGHTA, CDR2 FQGNSA. The CDR3 covers 14 residues. V was pared by 5 bases and J by 8 bases, with 10 bases of the junction left unmatched. The CDR3 nucleotides read TGTGCCAGCAGCCTAGGGGGGACTAGCCCGCAGCAGTACTTC. It yields the protein CASSLGGTSPQQYF.

The CDR3 spells CASSPRGGISNQPQHF. CDR3 DNA: TGTGCCAGCAGCCCCCGAGGCGGGATAAGCAATCAGCCCCAGCATTTT. This chain links TRBV11-2 with TRBJ1-5; D uncertain. CDR1 and CDR2 from the germline V gene are SGHAT and FQNNGV. Trimming removed 5 bases at V and 1 base at J, with 15 bases between. The CDR3 loop spans 16 amino acids.

Comments on this clone: The sample has other DNA sequences that encode this CDR3 too. The rearrangement links TRBV18 to TRBJ1-2; D perhaps matches TRBD1 (5 bases). The CDR3 is 14 residues long. Germline V gene lookup returns CDR1 KGHSH and CDR2 LQKENI. V shed 3 bases and J shed 0 bases, with 8 bases lying between them. Written as DNA, the CDR3 is TGTGCCAGCTCACCCCCGGGGGCTAACTATGGCTACACCTTC. It yields the protein CASSPPGANYGYTF.

The chain recombines TRBV7-9 with TRBJ1-2; 11 nucleotides match TRBD1. Trimming at V came to 3 bases and at J to 7 bases, leaving 19 bases not matched to a gene. There are 19 residues in the CDR3. In germline, CDR1 is SEHNR, CDR2 FQNEAQ (reference sequence). The CDR3 coding sequence is TGTGCCAGCAGCTTCGTACCCGCCGGACAGGGGGCCAGGAAGGCTGGCTACACCTTC. Residues: CASSFVPAGQGARKAGYTF.

The chain joins TRBV9 to TRBJ2-1; 7 bases agree with TRBD2. The CDR3 is made up of 14 amino acids. Germline V gene lookup returns CDR1 SGDLS and CDR2 YYNGEE. V lost 6 bases, J lost 8 bases, and 11 bases stayed unmatched. CDR3 residues: CASTSGGGKDEQFF. CDR3 in DNA: TGTGCCAGCACCTCTGGGGGGGGGAAAGATGAGCAGTTCTTC.

The V gene is TRBV18, the J gene TRBJ2-1, with 8 bases fitting TRBD2. The CDR3 is 16 amino acids. Germline V gene lookup returns CDR1 KGHSH and CDR2 LQKENI. The V segment lost 0 bases and the J segment 8 bases; nucleotides outside the gene matches: 9. CDR3 DNA: TGTGCCAGCTCACCACCTATTCGGGGGGGCCTCGATGAGCAGTTCTTC. This gives the protein CASSPPIRGGLDEQFF.

On this clone: A junction boundary mismatches the germline segment, possibly from a read error. This chain uses TRBV28 with TRBJ1-2; 10 bases map to TRBD1. The CDR3 sequence is 15 residues long. Germline loops: CDR1 MDHEN, CDR2 SYDVKM. CDR3 in DNA: TGTGCCAGCAGTTTATCCGGACAGGGGGGAGCCATCCTCTCCTTC. Its protein is CASSLSGQGGAILSF.

The rearrangement links TRBV6-1 to TRBJ1-1; no clear D. This CDR3 has 14 amino acids. V was clipped by 2 bases and J by 2 bases, with 9 bases between them. Looked up from germline, CDR1 is MNHNS and CDR2 is SASEGT. The CDR3 reads CASSELQVNTEAFF. CDR3 in DNA: TGTGCCAGCAGTGAATTACAAGTTAACACTGAAGCTTTCTTT.

This clone was observed a few times. The chain combines TRBV10-1 with TRBJ1-1; tentative D call: TRBD1 (6 bases). The V gene lost 0 bases and the J gene lost 1 base, with 12 bases spanning the gap. This CDR3 contains 16 residues. Germline V gene sequence: CDR1 WNHNN, CDR2 SYGVQD (reference sequence). The CDR3 coding sequence is TGCGCCAGCAGTGAGTCTCCGGGACACCCGAACACTGAAGCTTTCTTT. Amino acids: CASSESPGHPNTEAFF.

The rearrangement joins TRBV7-9 to TRBJ2-5; TRBD2 might be the D (6 bases). V was clipped by 3 bases and J by 2 bases, with 10 bases between them. From germline, CDR1 is SEHNR and CDR2 FQNEAQ (reference sequence). This CDR3 is built from 14 residues. The CDR3 protein is CASSFLGGQETQYF. The CDR3 coding sequence is TGTGCCAGCAGCTTTCTCGGGGGACAAGAGACCCAGTACTTC. The whole variable domain, remainder taken from reference TRBV7-9 and TRBJ2-5, is DTGVSQNPRHKITKRGQNVTFRCDPISEHNRLYWYRQTLGQGPEFLTYFQNEAQLEKSRLLSDRFSAERPKGSFSTLEIQRTEQGDSAMYLCASSFLGGQETQYFGPGTRLLVL.

The chain uses TRBV9 and TRBJ2-5; 9 bases are a match to TRBD2. Germline-derived CDR1 and CDR2 are SGDLS and YYNGEE. Unmatched junction bases numbered 6, after V lost 4 bases and J lost 2 bases. This CDR3 spans 15 amino acids. CDR3 residues: CASSPGLAGQETQYF. The CDR3 DNA reads TGTGCCAGCAGCCCTGGGCTAGCGGGACAAGAGACCCAGTACTTC.

V gene TRBV4-1 combines with J gene TRBJ2-7; TRBD2 agrees at 11 bases. CDR1 and CDR2 (germline): MGHRA, YSYEKL. The CDR3 runs 15 residues. Trimming removed 0 bases from V and 3 bases from J; junction bases left unmatched: 1. The DNA of the CDR3 is TGCGCCAGCAGCCAAGAAACTAGCGGGAGCTACGAGCAGTACTTC. Its translation: CASSQETSGSYEQYF.

This clone was seen once. V gene TRBV6-2 or TRBV6-3 combines with J gene TRBJ2-5; TRBD2 is a possible D gene (6 bases). V lost 2 bases to trimming and J lost 10 bases, with 20 bases between them. Germline CDR1 and CDR2: MNHEY and SVGEGT. There are 15 residues in the CDR3. DNA for the CDR3: TGTGCCAGCAGTTACAGTTCGTCGGGACTCAGACACCAGTACTTC. This gives the protein CASSYSSSGLRHQYF.

This rearrangement joins TRBV19 to TRBJ1-4; the D gene is possibly TRBD1 (6 bases). The CDR3 consists of 18 residues. V was clipped by 5 bases and J by 2 bases, with 21 bases between them. Germline V CDR1 and CDR2: LNHDA, SQIVND (reference sequence). The CDR3 region has the DNA TGTGCCAGTAGTCTTCGGGGACATCTTGCATTTACTAATGAAAAACTGTTTTTT. This encodes CASSLRGHLAFTNEKLFF.

The chain uses TRBV15 and TRBJ1-5; no clear D gene. Germline values: CDR1 LNHNV, CDR2 YYDKDF (reference sequence). Trimming removed 0 bases at V and 7 bases at J, with 13 bases between. The CDR3 loop spans 15 amino acids. The CDR3 reads CATSRDRGQGQPQHF. In DNA, the CDR3 is TGTGCCACCAGCAGAGATCGCGGGCAAGGGCAGCCCCAGCATTTT.